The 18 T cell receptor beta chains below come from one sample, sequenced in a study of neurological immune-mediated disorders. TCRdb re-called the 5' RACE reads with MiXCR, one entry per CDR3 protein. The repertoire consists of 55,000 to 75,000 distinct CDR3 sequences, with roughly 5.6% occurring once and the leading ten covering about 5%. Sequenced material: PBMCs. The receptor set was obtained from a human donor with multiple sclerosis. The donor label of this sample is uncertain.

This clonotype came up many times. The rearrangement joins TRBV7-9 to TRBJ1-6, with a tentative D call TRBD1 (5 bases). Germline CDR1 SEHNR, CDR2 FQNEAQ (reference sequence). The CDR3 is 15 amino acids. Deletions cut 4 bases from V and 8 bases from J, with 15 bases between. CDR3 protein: CASSSWTGGDSPLHF. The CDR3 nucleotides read TGTGCCAGCAGCTCCTGGACGGGAGGGGATTCACCCCTCCACTTT.

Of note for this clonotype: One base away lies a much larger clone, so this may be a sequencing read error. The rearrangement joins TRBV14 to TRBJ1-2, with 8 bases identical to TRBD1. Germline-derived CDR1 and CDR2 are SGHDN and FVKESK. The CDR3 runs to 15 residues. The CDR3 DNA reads TGTGCCAGCAACCAAGACAGACAGGGGTTCGGAGGCTACACCTTC. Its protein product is CASNQDRQGFGGYTF. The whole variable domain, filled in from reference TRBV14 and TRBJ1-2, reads EAGVTQFPSHSVIEKGQTVTLRCDPISGHDNLYWYRRVMGKEIKFLLHFVKESKQDESGMPNNRFLAERTGGTYSTLKVQPAELEDSGVYFCASNQDRQGFGGYTFGSGTRLTVV.

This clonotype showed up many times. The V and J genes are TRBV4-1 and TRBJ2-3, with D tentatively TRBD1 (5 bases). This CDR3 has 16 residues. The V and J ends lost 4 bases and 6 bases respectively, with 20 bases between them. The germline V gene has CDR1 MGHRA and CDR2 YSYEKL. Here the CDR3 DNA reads TGCGCCAGCAGCCCTAACCCCGACAGTCAACGGGATACGCAGTATTTT. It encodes CASSPNPDSQRDTQYF.

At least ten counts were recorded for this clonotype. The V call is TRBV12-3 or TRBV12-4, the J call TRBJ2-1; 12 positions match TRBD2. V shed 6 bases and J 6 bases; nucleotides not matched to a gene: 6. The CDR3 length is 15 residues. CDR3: CASRDSSGGVNEQFF. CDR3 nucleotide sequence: TGTGCCAGCAGGGATTCTAGCGGGGGGGTCAATGAGCAGTTCTTC.

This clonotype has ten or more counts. The CDR3, as DNA: TGCGCCAGCAGCCAAGCGTCGGGCGGGGTCCATGGCTACACCTTC. Translated, it gives CASSQASGGVHGYTF. V usage is TRBV4-1 and J usage is TRBJ1-2, with no clear D. The CDR3 is made up of 15 amino acids. V was pared by 1 base and J by 6 bases, with 15 bases between. Germline-derived CDR1 and CDR2 are MGHRA and YSYEKL.

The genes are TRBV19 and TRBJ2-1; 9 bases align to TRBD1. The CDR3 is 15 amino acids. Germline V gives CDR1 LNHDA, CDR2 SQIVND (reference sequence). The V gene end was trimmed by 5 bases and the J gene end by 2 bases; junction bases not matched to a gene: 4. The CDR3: CASSVGDRAYNEQFF. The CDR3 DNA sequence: TGTGCCAGTAGTGTGGGGGACAGGGCCTACAATGAGCAGTTCTTC.

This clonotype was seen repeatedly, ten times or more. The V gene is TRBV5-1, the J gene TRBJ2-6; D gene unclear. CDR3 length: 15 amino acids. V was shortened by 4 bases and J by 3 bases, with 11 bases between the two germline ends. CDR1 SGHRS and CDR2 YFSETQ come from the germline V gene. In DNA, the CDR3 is TGCGCCAGCAGCCCATTAACCATTGGGGCCAACGTCCTGACTTTC. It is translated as CASSPLTIGANVLTF.

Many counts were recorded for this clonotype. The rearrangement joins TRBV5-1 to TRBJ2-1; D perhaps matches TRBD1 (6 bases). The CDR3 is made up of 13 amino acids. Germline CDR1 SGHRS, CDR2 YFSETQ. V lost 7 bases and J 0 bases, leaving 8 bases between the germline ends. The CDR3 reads CASGQSSYNEQFF. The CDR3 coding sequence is TGCGCCAGCGGACAGAGCTCCTACAATGAGCAGTTCTTC.

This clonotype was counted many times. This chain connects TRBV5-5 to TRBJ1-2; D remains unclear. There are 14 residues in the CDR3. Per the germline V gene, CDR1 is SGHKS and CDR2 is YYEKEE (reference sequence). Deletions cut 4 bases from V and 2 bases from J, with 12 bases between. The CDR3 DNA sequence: TGTGCCAGCAGCCGGCCTGGGTACAACTATGGCTACACCTTC. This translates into CASSRPGYNYGYTF.

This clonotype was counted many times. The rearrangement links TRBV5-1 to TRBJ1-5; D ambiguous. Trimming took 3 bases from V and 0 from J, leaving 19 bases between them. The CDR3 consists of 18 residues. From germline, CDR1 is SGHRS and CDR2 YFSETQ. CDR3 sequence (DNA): TGCGCCAGCAGCTGGAAATGTCTCCCTTATAATAGCAATCAGCCCCAGCATTTT. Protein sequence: CASSWKCLPYNSNQPQHF. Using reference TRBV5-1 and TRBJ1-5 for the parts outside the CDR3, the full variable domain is KAGVTQTPRYLIKTRGQQVTLSCSPISGHRSVSWYQQTPGQGLQFLFEYFSETQRNKGNFPGRFSGRQFSNSRSEMNVSTLELGDSALYLCASSWKCLPYNSNQPQHFGDGTRLSIL.

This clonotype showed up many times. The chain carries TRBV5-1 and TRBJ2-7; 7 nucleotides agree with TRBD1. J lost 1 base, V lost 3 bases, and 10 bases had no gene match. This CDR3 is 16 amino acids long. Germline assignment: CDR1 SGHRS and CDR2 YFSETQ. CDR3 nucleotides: TGCGCCAGCAGCTCTCCCGGGACAGCTTCTTCCTACGAGCAGTACTTC. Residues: CASSSPGTASSYEQYF.

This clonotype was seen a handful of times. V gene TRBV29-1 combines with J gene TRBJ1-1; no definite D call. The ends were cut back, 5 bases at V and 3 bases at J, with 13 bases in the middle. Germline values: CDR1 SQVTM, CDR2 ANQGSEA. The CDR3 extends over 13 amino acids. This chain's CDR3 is CSVSAGSDTEAFF. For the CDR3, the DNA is TGCAGCGTTTCCGCGGGATCTGACACTGAAGCTTTCTTT.

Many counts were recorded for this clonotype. The CDR3 DNA reads as TGTGCCAGCAGTTCGCCCCGACAGGGTTGGGGAAATCAGCCCCAGCATTTT. Protein product: CASSSPRQGWGNQPQHF. This chain connects TRBV28 to TRBJ1-5; 7 bases agree with TRBD1. The junction had 13 bases not matched to a gene; V was cut back by 4 bases and J by 4 bases. Per the germline V gene, CDR1 is MDHEN and CDR2 is SYDVKM. The CDR3 covers 17 residues. Complete variable domain (other parts from reference TRBV28 and TRBJ1-5): DVKVTQSSRYLVKRTGEKVFLECVQDMDHENMFWYRQDPGLGLRLIYFSYDVKMKEKGDIPEGYSVSREKKERFSLILESASTNQTSMYLCASSSPRQGWGNQPQHFGDGTRLSIL.

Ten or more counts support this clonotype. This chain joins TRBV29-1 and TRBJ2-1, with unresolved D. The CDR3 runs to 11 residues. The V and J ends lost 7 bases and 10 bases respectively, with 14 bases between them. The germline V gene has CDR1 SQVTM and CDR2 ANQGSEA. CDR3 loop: CSAMVLMEQFF. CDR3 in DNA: TGCAGCGCTATGGTCCTCATGGAGCAGTTCTTC.

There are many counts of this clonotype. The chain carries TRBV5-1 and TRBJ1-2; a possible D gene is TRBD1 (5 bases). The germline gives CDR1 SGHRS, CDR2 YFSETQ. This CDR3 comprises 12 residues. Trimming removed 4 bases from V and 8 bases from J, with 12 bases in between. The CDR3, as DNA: TGCGCCAGCAGCCCCCGGGACGCCGGCTACACCTTC. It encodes CASSPRDAGYTF. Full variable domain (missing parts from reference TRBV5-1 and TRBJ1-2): KAGVTQTPRYLIKTRGQQVTLSCSPISGHRSVSWYQQTPGQGLQFLFEYFSETQRNKGNFPGRFSGRQFSNSRSEMNVSTLELGDSALYLCASSPRDAGYTFGSGTRLTVV.

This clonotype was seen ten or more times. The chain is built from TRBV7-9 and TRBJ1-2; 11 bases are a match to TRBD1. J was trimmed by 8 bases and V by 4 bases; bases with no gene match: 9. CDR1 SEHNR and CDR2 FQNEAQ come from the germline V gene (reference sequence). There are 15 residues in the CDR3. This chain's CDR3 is CASSSPGQGDLGYTF. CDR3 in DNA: TGTGCCAGCAGCTCTCCGGGACAGGGGGATTTGGGCTACACCTTC.

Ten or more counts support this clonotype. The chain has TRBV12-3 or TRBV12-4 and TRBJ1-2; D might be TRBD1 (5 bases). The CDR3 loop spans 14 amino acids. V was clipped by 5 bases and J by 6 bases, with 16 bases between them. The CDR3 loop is CASSPMGLGNGYTF. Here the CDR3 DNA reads TGTGCCAGCAGTCCTATGGGACTCGGGAATGGCTACACCTTC.

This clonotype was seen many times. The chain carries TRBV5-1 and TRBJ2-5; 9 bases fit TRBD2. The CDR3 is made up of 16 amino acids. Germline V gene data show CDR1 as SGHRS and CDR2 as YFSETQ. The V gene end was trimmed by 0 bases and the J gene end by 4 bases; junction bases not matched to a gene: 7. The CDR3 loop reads CASSLAFAGGLETQYF. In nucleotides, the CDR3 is TGCGCCAGCAGCTTGGCCTTCGCGGGGGGGCTAGAGACCCAGTACTTC.